One and the same sample provided the 30 T cell receptor beta chains below, sequenced in a study of T cells in localized non-small cell lung cancer. Profiling relied on immunoSEQ multiplex PCR, and the TCRdb table lists in-frame clones only, not all of them. This repertoire shows tens of thousands of clones, 88% found once; its top ten account for 2.7%. The input for sequencing was peripheral blood, taken before any cancer treatment. These TCRs come from a woman aged 40-69 years with stage I lung adenocarcinoma.

The chain couples TRBV5-1 to TRBJ2-2; a weak D match, TRBD2 (5 bases). The length of the CDR3 is 16 residues. V lost 0 bases and J 3 bases, leaving 12 bases between the germline ends. Germline CDR1 SGHRS, CDR2 YFSETQ. This CDR3 reads CASSLVVMRDTGELFF. DNA for the CDR3: TGCGCCAGCAGCTTGGTAGTCATGAGGGACACCGGGGAGCTGTTTTTT.

The CDR3 loop is CASSPTGETGELFF. The CDR3 DNA is TGTGCCAGCTCCCCCACAGGGGAAACCGGGGAGCTGTTTTTT. The genes are TRBV18 and TRBJ2-2, with 7 bases aligning to TRBD1. This CDR3 comprises 14 residues. V lost 6 bases to trimming and J lost 5 bases; unmatched junction nucleotides: 6. CDR1 and CDR2 from the germline V gene are KGHSH and LQKENI.

The chain uses TRBV7-2 and TRBJ2-3; D is unclear. Trimming shortened V by 5 bases and J by 7 bases, and 10 bases separated the two germline ends. Per germline, CDR1 SGHTA and CDR2 FQGNSA. This CDR3 is 12 amino acids long. The CDR3 nucleotides are TGTGCCAGCAGCCAACCTCTAAATACGCAGTATTTT. Translation gives CASSQPLNTQYF.

The chain links TRBV10-1 to TRBJ2-7; D remains unclear. Germline V gene data show CDR1 as WNHNN and CDR2 as SYGVQD (reference sequence). Trimming pared 0 bases from V and 3 bases from J, leaving 9 bases between. The CDR3 is made up of 14 amino acids. The CDR3 region has the DNA TGCGCCAGCAGTGAGTCGGTGGGTTACTACGAGCAGTACTTC. This translates into CASSESVGYYEQYF.

The rearrangement links TRBV6-5 to TRBJ2-3, with 8 nucleotides matching TRBD1. With V trimmed by 3 bases and J by 5 bases, 7 bases remained unmatched. Per the germline V gene, CDR1 is MNHEY and CDR2 is SVGAGI. The CDR3 loop spans 15 amino acids. DNA for the CDR3: TGTGCCAGCAGTTATATGGGCGGACAGGGAGATACGCAGTATTTT. Encoded protein: CASSYMGGQGDTQYF.

This clone came up once. This chain links TRBV30 with TRBJ2-3; D unclear. The CDR3 is 15 residues long. The germline V and J ends were trimmed by 0 bases and 2 bases, with 12 bases remaining between them. Per the germline V gene, CDR1 is GTSNPN and CDR2 is SVGIG (reference sequence). CDR3 in amino acids: CAWSVQSASTDTQYF. DNA of the CDR3: TGTGCCTGGAGTGTACAATCAGCCTCCACAGATACGCAGTATTTT.

The V and J genes are TRBV19 and TRBJ1-4, with 8 positions matching TRBD1. V lost 5 bases and J lost 7; bases outside the gene matches: 15. Germline lookup yields CDR1 LNHDA and CDR2 SQIVND (reference sequence). The CDR3 length is 17 residues. CDR3 loop: CASSRLGLGQGGEKLFF. The CDR3 nucleotides read TGTGCCAGTAGTCGATTGGGCCTCGGACAGGGAGGTGAAAAACTGTTTTTT.

The CDR3 loop is CAWSPSGTTGELFF. Written as DNA, the CDR3 is TGTGCCTGGAGTCCTAGCGGCACCACCGGGGAGCTGTTTTTT. The rearrangement links TRBV30 to TRBJ2-2; the match to TRBD2 covers 7 bases. CDR1 is GTSNPN and CDR2 is SVGIG in the germline V gene (reference sequence). Unmatched junction bases numbered 4, after V lost 2 bases and J lost 4 bases. The CDR3 loop spans 14 amino acids.

J is TRBJ2-7 and V is TRBV28; D is possibly TRBD1 or TRBD2 (5 bases each). Trimming cost V 6 bases and J 2 bases, with 11 bases left between them. The CDR3 spans 13 residues. CDR1 and CDR2 from the germline V gene are MDHEN and SYDVKM. CDR3 in amino acids: CASSGASTYEQYF. The CDR3 DNA sequence: TGTGCCAGCAGCGGGGCCTCCACCTACGAGCAGTACTTC.

The rearrangement joins TRBV7-2 to TRBJ1-2; D gene ambiguous. The CDR3 covers 13 residues. The germline V and J ends were trimmed by 5 bases and 3 bases, with 10 bases remaining between them. Germline V gene data show CDR1 as SGHTA and CDR2 as FQGNSA. In DNA, the CDR3 is TGTGCCAGCAGCCGACGAGCTGACTATGGCTACACCTTC. Residues: CASSRRADYGYTF.

J is TRBJ2-1 and V is TRBV5-4, with a tentative D call TRBD1 (7 bases). V was pared by 3 bases and J by 0 bases, with 19 bases between. The length of the CDR3 is 18 residues. Germline V gene data show CDR1 as SGHNT and CDR2 as YYREEE (reference sequence). As DNA, the CDR3 is TGTGCCAGCAGCTCGGGGCCAGGGGGGCCGAACTCCTACAATGAGCAGTTCTTC. It yields the protein CASSSGPGGPNSYNEQFF. Supplemented by reference TRBV5-4 and TRBJ2-1, the full variable domain reads ETGVTQSPTHLIKTRGQQVTLRCSSQSGHNTVSWYQQALGQGPQFIFQYYREEENGRGNFPPRFSGLQFPNYSSELNVNALELDDSALYLCASSSGPGGPNSYNEQFFGPGTRLTVL.

V is TRBV14 and J is TRBJ2-7; 8 bases align to TRBD1. This CDR3 is 15 amino acids long. Losses at the gene ends were 1 base for V and 6 bases for J; bases not matched to a gene: 8. From germline, CDR1 is SGHDN and CDR2 FVKESK. This CDR3 is CASSQGVRGHLEQYF. CDR3 in DNA: TGTGCCAGCAGCCAAGGAGTCAGGGGGCACCTCGAGCAGTACTTC.

This clone showed up just once. The chain recombines TRBV11-2 with TRBJ2-5, with 13 bases that match TRBD2. The CDR3 contains 16 residues. Losses at the gene ends were 1 base for V and 4 bases for J; bases not matched to a gene: 3. Germline V gene sequence: CDR1 SGHAT, CDR2 FQNNGV. The CDR3 sequence is CASSLVLAGGGETQYF. Here the CDR3 DNA reads TGTGCCAGCAGCTTAGTACTAGCGGGAGGGGGAGAGACCCAGTACTTC.

The genes are TRBV18 and TRBJ2-1, with 7 nucleotides matching TRBD2. The CDR3 spans 15 residues. The junction had 9 bases not matched to a gene; V was cut back by 4 bases and J by 6 bases. Germline CDR1 and CDR2: KGHSH and LQKENI. This chain's CDR3 is CASSRGGSQGNEQFF. The DNA of the CDR3 is TGTGCCAGCTCACGCGGCGGGAGCCAGGGCAATGAGCAGTTCTTC.

The J gene is TRBJ2-5, the V gene TRBV7-9; 7 nucleotides agree with TRBD1. The ends lost 6 bases at V and 4 bases at J; junction bases unmatched: 8. Germline CDR1 is SEHNR and CDR2 is FQNEAQ (reference sequence). There are 14 residues in the CDR3. The CDR3 DNA sequence: TGTGCCAGCAGTCAACAGGGGATGGGAGAGACCCAGTACTTC. This encodes CASSQQGMGETQYF.

This chain joins TRBV4-2 and TRBJ2-7; D unclear. V was trimmed by 0 bases and J by 6 bases, leaving 9 bases between them. CDR3 length equals 13 residues. The V gene's germline CDR1 is LGHNA and CDR2 YNFKEQ. The CDR3 region has the DNA TGTGCCAGCAGCCAAGAGGGTCCCAGCGAGCAGTACTTC. It codes for CASSQEGPSEQYF.

The V gene is TRBV5-1, the J gene TRBJ2-2, with 8 positions matching TRBD2. Germline-derived CDR1 and CDR2 are SGHRS and YFSETQ. V lost 4 bases, J lost 3 bases, and 11 bases stayed unmatched. The CDR3 is made up of 17 amino acids. CDR3: CASSAGVGGDHTGELFF. In DNA, the CDR3 is TGCGCCAGCAGCGCGGGCGTCGGGGGGGACCACACCGGGGAGCTGTTTTTT.

The genes are TRBV5-1 and TRBJ1-3; 8 bases are a match to TRBD1. From germline, CDR1 is SGHRS and CDR2 YFSETQ. The CDR3 runs 14 residues. V shed 3 bases and J 4 bases; nucleotides not matched to a gene: 3. The CDR3 DNA reads TGCGCCAGCAGCTCAGGGGGCTGGGGAAACACCATATATTTT. This codes for CASSSGGWGNTIYF.

This chain joins TRBV20-1 and TRBJ2-7; no reliable D call. Germline-derived CDR1 and CDR2 are DFQATT and SNEGSKA (reference sequence). V lost 2 bases and J lost 3, with 5 bases in between. This CDR3 has 11 amino acids. The CDR3 DNA reads as TGCAGTGCTAGATGGATCTACGAGCAGTACTTC. Protein sequence: CSARWIYEQYF.

This chain connects TRBV19 to TRBJ1-5, with D uncertain. V was clipped by 7 bases and J by 3 bases, with 16 bases between them. Germline lookup yields CDR1 LNHDA and CDR2 SQIVND (reference sequence). CDR3 length: 15 amino acids. The CDR3 reads CASTPWTTDNQPQHF. CDR3 bases: TGTGCCAGTACCCCTTGGACGACGGACAATCAGCCCCAGCATTTT. Filled out from reference TRBV19 and TRBJ1-5, the complete variable domain reads DGGITQSPKYLFRKEGQNVTLSCEQNLNHDAMYWYRQDPGQGLRLIYYSQIVNDFQKGDIAEGYSVSREKKESFPLTVTSAQKNPTAFYLCASTPWTTDNQPQHFGDGTRLSIL.

V usage is TRBV19 and J usage is TRBJ2-2, with a tentative D call TRBD1 (5 bases). This CDR3 comprises 13 residues. V was trimmed by 7 bases and J by 2 bases, leaving 8 bases between them. Germline assignment: CDR1 LNHDA and CDR2 SQIVND (reference sequence). The chain's CDR3 is CASKGFNTGELFF. The CDR3 DNA follows: TGTGCCAGTAAGGGGTTTAACACCGGGGAGCTGTTTTTT.

The chain combines TRBV7-9 with TRBJ1-3; TRBD1 agrees at 7 bases. The CDR3 is 14 amino acids. Germline V gene data show CDR1 as SEHNR and CDR2 as FQNEAQ (reference sequence). V gave up 5 bases and J gave up 7 bases; unmatched junction bases: 8. CDR3 sequence: CASSLTAGGNTIYF. The CDR3 DNA is TGTGCCAGCAGCCTCACGGCAGGGGGTAACACCATATATTTT. The full variable domain, completed using reference TRBV7-9 and TRBJ1-3, is DTGVSQNPRHKITKRGQNVTFRCDPISEHNRLYWYRQTLGQGPEFLTYFQNEAQLEKSRLLSDRFSAERPKGSFSTLEIQRTEQGDSAMYLCASSLTAGGNTIYFGEGSWLTVV.

This clone was detected only a few times. This chain links TRBV28 with TRBJ2-7; TRBD2 aligns across 12 bases. Germline assignment: CDR1 MDHEN and CDR2 SYDVKM. The CDR3 spans 14 residues. V shed 4 bases, J shed 7 bases, and the junction held 5 bases outside the gene matches. CDR3 DNA sequence: TGTGCCAGCAGTTCATCTAGCGGGAGGGGTGAGCAGTACTTC. This encodes CASSSSSGRGEQYF.

This clone showed up just a few times. This sequence joins TRBV18 and TRBJ2-1; 7 bases match TRBD1. Germline values: CDR1 KGHSH, CDR2 LQKENI. The V segment lost 1 base and the J segment 3 bases; nucleotides outside the gene matches: 3. This CDR3 region has 15 residues. The CDR3 DNA follows: TGTGCCAGCTCACCACAGGGGGCTCACTACAATGAGCAGTTCTTC. Amino acids: CASSPQGAHYNEQFF.

The chain uses TRBV6-1 and TRBJ1-2; D call uncertain. This CDR3 has 13 amino acids. Germline CDR1 and CDR2: MNHNS and SASEGT. Trimming stripped 2 bases from V and 14 bases from J, with 18 bases between. Written as DNA, the CDR3 is TGTGCCAGCAGTGAATCGATGCAGGTTCCTGTTACCTTC. Protein: CASSESMQVPVTF.

This clone was seen a single time. V is TRBV6-5 and J is TRBJ2-7; D unclear. The CDR3 extends over 15 amino acids. V lost 5 bases to trimming and J lost 0 bases, with 14 bases between them. Germline V gene lookup returns CDR1 MNHEY and CDR2 SVGAGI. This CDR3 reads CASSVQPRSSYEQYF. The CDR3 nucleotides are TGTGCCAGCAGTGTACAGCCCAGGAGCTCCTACGAGCAGTACTTC.

V usage is TRBV2 and J usage is TRBJ1-5; the match to TRBD1 covers 8 bases. The V and J ends lost 6 bases and 2 bases, in that order; junction bases with no gene match: 3. The CDR3 totals 14 residues. CDR1 is SNHLY and CDR2 is FYNNEI in the germline V gene. The CDR3 region is CASRPTGGNQPQHF. The DNA for the CDR3 is TGTGCCAGCAGACCGACAGGGGGCAATCAGCCCCAGCATTTT. Full variable domain (remainder filled in from reference TRBV2 and TRBJ1-5): EPEVTQTPSHQVTQMGQEVILRCVPISNHLYFYWYRQILGQKVEFLVSFYNNEISEKSEIFDDQFSVERPDGSNFTLKIRSTKLEDSAMYFCASRPTGGNQPQHFGDGTRLSIL.

The CDR3 is CASSDLRGSTDTQYF. The DNA of the CDR3 is TGTGCCAGCAGTGACCTCCGGGGAAGCACAGATACGCAGTATTTT. The V gene is TRBV25-1, the J gene TRBJ2-3; TRBD2 is a possible D gene (5 bases). The V end lost 3 bases, the J end lost 0 bases, and 10 bases lay between the germline ends. Germline-derived CDR1 and CDR2 are MGHDK and SYGVNS. This CDR3 is built from 15 residues.

The genes are TRBV7-2 and TRBJ1-2, with 7 bases lining up with TRBD1. Germline CDR1 and CDR2: SGHTA and FQGNSA. V lost 5 bases and J lost 8; bases outside the gene matches: 14. This CDR3 is 15 amino acids long. The CDR3 region is CASSPRQGPSGGYTF. The DNA for the CDR3 is TGTGCCAGCAGCCCGCGACAGGGCCCTTCGGGGGGCTACACCTTC.

The V and J genes are TRBV4-2 and TRBJ2-4; 11 nucleotides agree with TRBD2. V shed 1 base, J shed 14 bases, and the junction held 16 bases outside the gene matches. This CDR3 comprises 17 residues. Germline assignment: CDR1 LGHNA and CDR2 YNFKEQ. Here the CDR3 reads CASSQVGLAGGPPEEYF. The CDR3 DNA follows: TGTGCCAGCAGCCAAGTCGGGCTAGCGGGAGGCCCCCCGGAGGAGTACTTC.